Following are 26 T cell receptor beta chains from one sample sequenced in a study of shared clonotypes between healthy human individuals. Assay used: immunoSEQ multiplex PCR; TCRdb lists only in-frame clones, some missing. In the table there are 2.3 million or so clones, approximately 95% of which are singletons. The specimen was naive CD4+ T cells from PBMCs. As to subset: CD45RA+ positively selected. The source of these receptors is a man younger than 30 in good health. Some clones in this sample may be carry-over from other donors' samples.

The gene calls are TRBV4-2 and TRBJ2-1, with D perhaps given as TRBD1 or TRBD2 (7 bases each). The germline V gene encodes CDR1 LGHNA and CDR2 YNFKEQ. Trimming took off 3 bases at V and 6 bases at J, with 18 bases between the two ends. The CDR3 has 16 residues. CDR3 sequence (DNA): TGTGCCAGCAGCCACCATAGGGGAGGGGACAGCAATGAGCAGTTCTTC. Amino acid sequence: CASSHHRGGDSNEQFF.

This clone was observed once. The CDR3 coding sequence is TGTGCCTGGAGTGCCGGGGTTGGCGGGGAGCTGTTTTTT. It translates to CAWSAGVGGELFF. The J gene is TRBJ2-2, the V gene TRBV30; TRBD2 might be the D (5 bases). Per germline, CDR1 GTSNPN and CDR2 SVGIG (reference sequence). Trimming took 1 base from V and 7 from J, leaving 10 bases between them. There are 13 residues in the CDR3.

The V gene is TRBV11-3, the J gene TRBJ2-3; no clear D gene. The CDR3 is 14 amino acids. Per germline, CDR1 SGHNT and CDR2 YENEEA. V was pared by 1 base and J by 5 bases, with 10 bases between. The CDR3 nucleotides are TGTGCCAGCAGCTTAGCTTTCGGCAGAGATACGCAGTATTTT. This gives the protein CASSLAFGRDTQYF. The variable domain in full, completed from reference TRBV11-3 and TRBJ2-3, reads EAGVVQSPRYKIIEKKQPVAFWCNPISGHNTLYWYLQNLGQGPELLIRYENEEAVDDSQLPKDRFSAERLKGVDSTLKIQPAELGDSAVYLCASSLAFGRDTQYFGPGTRLTVL.

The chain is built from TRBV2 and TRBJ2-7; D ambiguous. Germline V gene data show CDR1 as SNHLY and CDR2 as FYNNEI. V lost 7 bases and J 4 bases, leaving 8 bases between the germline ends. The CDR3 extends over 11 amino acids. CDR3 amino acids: CASNYQYEQYF. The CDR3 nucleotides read TGTGCCAGCAACTACCAATACGAGCAGTACTTC.

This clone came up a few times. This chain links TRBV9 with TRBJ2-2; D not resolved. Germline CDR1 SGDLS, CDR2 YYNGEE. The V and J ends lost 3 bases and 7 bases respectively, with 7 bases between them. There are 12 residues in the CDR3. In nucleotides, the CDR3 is TGTGCCAGCAGCGGCCCGATCGGGGAGCTGTTTTTT. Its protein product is CASSGPIGELFF.

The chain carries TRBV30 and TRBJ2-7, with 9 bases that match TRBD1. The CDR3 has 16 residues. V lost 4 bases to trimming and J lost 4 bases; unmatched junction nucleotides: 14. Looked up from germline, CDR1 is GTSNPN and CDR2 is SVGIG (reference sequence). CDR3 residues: CAWTNLLRDRVYEQYF. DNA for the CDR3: TGTGCCTGGACCAATCTACTTCGGGACAGGGTATACGAGCAGTACTTC.

The chain's CDR3 is CASSPGQIFLDGYTF. The CDR3 DNA reads TGTGCCAGCAGCCCCGGACAGATTTTTCTGGACGGCTACACCTTC. The V call is TRBV7-9, the J call TRBJ1-2; a weak D match, TRBD1 (6 bases). Germline V CDR1 and CDR2: SEHNR, FQNEAQ (reference sequence). With 5 bases removed from V and 8 bases from J, the gap between germline ends came to 21 bases. CDR3 length equals 15 residues.

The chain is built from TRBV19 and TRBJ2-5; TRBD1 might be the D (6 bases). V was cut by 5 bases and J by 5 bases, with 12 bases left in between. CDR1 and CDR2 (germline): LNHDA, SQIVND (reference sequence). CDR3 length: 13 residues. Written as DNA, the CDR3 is TGTGCCAGTAGTTCCACAGGGTTGGAGACCCAGTACTTC. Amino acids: CASSSTGLETQYF.

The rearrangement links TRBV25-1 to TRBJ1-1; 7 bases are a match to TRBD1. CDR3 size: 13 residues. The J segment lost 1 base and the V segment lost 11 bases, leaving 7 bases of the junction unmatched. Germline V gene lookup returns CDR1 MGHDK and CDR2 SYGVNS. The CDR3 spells CAGRTGSNTEAFF. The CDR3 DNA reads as TGTGCCGGCCGGACAGGTTCGAACACTGAAGCTTTCTTT.

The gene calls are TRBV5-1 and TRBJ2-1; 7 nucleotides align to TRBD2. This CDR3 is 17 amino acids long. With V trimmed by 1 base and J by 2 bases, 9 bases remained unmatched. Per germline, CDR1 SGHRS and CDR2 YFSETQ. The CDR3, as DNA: TGCGCCAGCAGCTTGTCCCCAGGCGGGAGAACCTACAATGAGCAGTTCTTC. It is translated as CASSLSPGGRTYNEQFF.

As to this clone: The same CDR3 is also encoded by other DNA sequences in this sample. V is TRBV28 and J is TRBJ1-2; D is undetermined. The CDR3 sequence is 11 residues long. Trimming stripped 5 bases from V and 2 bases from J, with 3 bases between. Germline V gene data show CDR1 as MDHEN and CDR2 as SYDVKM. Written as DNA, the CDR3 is TGTGCCAGCAGTCGCAACTATGGCTACACCTTC. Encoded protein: CASSRNYGYTF.

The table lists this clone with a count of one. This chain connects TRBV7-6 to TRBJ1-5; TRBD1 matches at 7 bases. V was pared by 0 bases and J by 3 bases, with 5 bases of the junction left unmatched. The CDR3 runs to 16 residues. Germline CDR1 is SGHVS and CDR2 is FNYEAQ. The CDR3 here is CASSLAPGQNNQPQHF. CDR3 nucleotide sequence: TGTGCCAGCAGCTTAGCTCCGGGACAGAACAATCAGCCCCAGCATTTT. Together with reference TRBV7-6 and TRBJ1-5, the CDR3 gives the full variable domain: GAGVSQSPRYKVTKRGQDVALRCDPISGHVSLYWYRQALGQGPEFLTYFNYEAQQDKSGLPNDRFSAERPEGSISTLTIQRTEQRDSAMYRCASSLAPGQNNQPQHFGDGTRLSIL.

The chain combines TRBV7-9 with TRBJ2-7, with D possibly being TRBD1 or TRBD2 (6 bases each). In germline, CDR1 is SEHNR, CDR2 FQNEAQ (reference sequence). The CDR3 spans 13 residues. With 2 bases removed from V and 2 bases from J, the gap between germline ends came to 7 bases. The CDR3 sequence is CASSLRGAYEQYF. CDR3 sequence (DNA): TGTGCCAGCAGCTTAAGGGGGGCCTACGAGCAGTACTTC.

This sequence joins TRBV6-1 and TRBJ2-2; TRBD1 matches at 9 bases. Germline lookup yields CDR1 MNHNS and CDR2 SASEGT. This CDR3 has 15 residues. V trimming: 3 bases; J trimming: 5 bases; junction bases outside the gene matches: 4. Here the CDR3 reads CASSEQGQGTGELFF. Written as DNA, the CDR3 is TGTGCCAGCAGTGAGCAGGGACAGGGTACCGGGGAGCTGTTTTTT.

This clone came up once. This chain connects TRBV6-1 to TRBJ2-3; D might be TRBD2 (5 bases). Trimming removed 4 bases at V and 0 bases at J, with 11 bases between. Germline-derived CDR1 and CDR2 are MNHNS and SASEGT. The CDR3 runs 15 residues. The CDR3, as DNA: TGTGCCAGCAGTGGCATGACGGGAAGCACAGATACGCAGTATTTT. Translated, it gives CASSGMTGSTDTQYF.

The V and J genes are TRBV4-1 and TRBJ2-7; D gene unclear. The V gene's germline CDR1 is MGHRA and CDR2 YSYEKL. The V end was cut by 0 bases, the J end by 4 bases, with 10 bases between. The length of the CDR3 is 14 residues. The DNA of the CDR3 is TGCGCCAGCAGCCAAGATAGGGCATATTACGAGCAGTACTTC. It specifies CASSQDRAYYEQYF.

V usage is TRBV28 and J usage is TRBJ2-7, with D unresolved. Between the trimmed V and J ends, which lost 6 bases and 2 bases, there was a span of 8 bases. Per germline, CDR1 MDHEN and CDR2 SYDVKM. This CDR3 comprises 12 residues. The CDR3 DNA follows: TGTGCCAGCAGCAGGTCCACCTACGAGCAGTACTTC. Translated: CASSRSTYEQYF.

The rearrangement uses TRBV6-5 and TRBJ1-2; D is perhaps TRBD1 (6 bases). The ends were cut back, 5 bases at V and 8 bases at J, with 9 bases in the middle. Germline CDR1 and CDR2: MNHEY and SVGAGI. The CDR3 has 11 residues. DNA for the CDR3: TGTGCCAGCAGTAACAGGGAAGGCTACACCTTC. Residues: CASSNREGYTF.

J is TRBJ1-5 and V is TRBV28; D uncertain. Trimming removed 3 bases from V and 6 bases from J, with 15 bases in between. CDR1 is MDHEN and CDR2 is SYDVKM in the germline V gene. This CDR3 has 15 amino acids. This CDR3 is CASSFAGTNLQPQHF. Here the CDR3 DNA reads TGTGCCAGCAGTTTCGCCGGAACGAATCTTCAGCCCCAGCATTTT.

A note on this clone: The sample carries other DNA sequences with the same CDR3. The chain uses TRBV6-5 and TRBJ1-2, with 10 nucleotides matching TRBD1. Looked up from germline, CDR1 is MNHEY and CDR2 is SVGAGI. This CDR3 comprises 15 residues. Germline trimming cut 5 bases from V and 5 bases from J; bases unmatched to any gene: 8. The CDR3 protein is CASSPRQGAGYGYTF. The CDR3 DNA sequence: TGTGCCAGCAGTCCTCGACAGGGGGCAGGATATGGCTACACCTTC.

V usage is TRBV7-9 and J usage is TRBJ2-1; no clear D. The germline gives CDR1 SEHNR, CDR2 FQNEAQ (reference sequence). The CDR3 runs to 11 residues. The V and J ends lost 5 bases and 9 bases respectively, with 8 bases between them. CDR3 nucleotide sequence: TGTGCCAGCAGCCCAGGATTTGAGCAGTTCTTC. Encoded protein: CASSPGFEQFF. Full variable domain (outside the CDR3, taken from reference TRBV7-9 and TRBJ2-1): DTGVSQNPRHKITKRGQNVTFRCDPISEHNRLYWYRQTLGQGPEFLTYFQNEAQLEKSRLLSDRFSAERPKGSFSTLEIQRTEQGDSAMYLCASSPGFEQFFGPGTRLTVL.

Written as DNA, the CDR3 is TGCGCCAGCAGCCAAGAAGGAGGGAGTGGGAGGCCCACAGATACGCAGTATTTT. It specifies CASSQEGGSGRPTDTQYF. The chain joins TRBV4-1 to TRBJ2-3, with a weak D call TRBD2 (6 bases). Germline V gives CDR1 MGHRA, CDR2 YSYEKL. The CDR3 has 18 residues. Trimming removed 0 bases at V and 2 bases at J, with 18 bases between.

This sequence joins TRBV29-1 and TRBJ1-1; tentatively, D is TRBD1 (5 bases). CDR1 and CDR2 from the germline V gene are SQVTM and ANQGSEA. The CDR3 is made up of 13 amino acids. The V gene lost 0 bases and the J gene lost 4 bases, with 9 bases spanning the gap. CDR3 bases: TGCAGCGTTGAAGATGGGGGGATCACTGAAGCTTTCTTT. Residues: CSVEDGGITEAFF.

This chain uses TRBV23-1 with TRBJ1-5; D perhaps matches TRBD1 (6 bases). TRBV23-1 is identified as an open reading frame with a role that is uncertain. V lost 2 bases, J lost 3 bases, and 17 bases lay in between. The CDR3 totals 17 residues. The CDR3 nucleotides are TGCGCCAGCAGTCAAGGACAGACCCACGTCCTCAATCAGCCCCAGCATTTT. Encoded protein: CASSQGQTHVLNQPQHF.

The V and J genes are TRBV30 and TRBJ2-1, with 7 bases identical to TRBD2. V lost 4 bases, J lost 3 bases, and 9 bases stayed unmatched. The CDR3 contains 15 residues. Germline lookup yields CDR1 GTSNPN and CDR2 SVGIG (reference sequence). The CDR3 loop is CAWTRGREDYNEQFF. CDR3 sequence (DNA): TGTGCCTGGACCCGAGGGAGGGAGGACTACAATGAGCAGTTCTTC.

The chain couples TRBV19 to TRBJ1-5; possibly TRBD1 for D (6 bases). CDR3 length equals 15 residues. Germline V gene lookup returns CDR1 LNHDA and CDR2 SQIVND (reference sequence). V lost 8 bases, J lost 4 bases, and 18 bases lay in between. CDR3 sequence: CASYSRGEGNQPQHF. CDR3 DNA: TGTGCCAGTTACTCCAGGGGAGAGGGTAATCAGCCCCAGCATTTT.